The clone carrying this TCR beta chain was counted ten times or more. Amplified material comprised TCR beta CDR3 regions derived from RNA transcripts. Second-round multiplex PCR came after a first-round RT-PCR that employed HTBI primers. From the multiplex PCR reads, TCRdb called clonotypes with MiXCR, one entry per CDR3 protein. The table shows around 520,000 distinct CDR3 sequences, with just under 40% occurring only once. This sample was included in a study of Graves' ophthalmopathy and Graves' hyperthyroidism. The CDR3 contains 15 residues. Trimming took 0 bases from V and 1 from J, leaving 10 bases between them. Germline V gene data show CDR1 as SGHRS and CDR2 as YFSETQ.

This TCR came from an adult man with Graves' hyperthyroidism. Sequencing input: peripheral blood or thyroid tissue (not recorded which). The chain employs TRBV5-1 and TRBJ1-1, with D uncertain. CDR3 nucleotides: TGCGCCAGCAGCTTGGTGGGTCCCGCGAACACTGAAGCTTTCTTT. It is translated as CASSLVGPANTEAFF. Looking up the rest from reference TRBV5-1 and TRBJ1-1 gives the full variable domain: KAGVTQTPRYLIKTRGQQVTLSCSPISGHRSVSWYQQTPGQGLQFLFEYFSETQRNKGNFPGRFSGRQFSNSRSEMNVSTLELGDSALYLCASSLVGPANTEAFFGQGTRLTVV.